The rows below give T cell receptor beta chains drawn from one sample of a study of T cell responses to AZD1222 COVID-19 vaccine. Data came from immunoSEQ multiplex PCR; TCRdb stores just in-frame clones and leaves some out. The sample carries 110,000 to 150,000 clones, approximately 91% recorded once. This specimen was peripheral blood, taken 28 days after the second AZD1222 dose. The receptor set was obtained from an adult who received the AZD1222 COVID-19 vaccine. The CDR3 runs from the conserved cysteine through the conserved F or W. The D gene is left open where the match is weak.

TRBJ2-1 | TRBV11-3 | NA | CASSLDPSHSYNEQFF
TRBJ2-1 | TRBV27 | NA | CASSPPRGDPVDNEQFF
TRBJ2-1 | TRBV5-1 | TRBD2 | CASSRASGSYNEQFF
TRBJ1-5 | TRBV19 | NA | CATLDRPLSNQPQHF
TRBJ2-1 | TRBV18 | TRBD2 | CASSPVGLANEQFF
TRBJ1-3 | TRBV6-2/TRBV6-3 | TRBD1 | CASSSSGQGKNTIYF
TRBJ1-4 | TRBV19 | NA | CASSSVDNAQGKLFF
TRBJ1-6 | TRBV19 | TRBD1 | CASSPQGTYNSPLHF
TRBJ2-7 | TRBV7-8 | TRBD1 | CASSLTGTGFYEQYF
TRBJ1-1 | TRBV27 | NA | CASTKAGAYTEAFF
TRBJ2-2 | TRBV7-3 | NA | CASSLFGGPETGELFF
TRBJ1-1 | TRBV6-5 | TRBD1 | CASSNDRVNTEAFF
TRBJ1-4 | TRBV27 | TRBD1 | CASSNRGPGEKLFF
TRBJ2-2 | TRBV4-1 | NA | CASSQDPPGELFF
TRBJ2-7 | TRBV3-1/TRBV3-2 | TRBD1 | CASSQVGTGAEQYF
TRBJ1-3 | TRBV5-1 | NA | CASSLGTGIGNTIYF
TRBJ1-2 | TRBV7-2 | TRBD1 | CASSLASDRGLWNGYTF
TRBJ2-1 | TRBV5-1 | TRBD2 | CATSGGSDHNEQFF
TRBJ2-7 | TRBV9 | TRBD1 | CASSVTGAGEQYF
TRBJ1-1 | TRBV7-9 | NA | CASSLAGPWGGAFF
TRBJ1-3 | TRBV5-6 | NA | CASSLTGNTIYF
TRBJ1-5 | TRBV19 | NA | CASSMSRHFNQPQHF
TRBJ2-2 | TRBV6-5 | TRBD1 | CASSPDRAGELFF
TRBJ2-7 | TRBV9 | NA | CASSTWGEDEQYF
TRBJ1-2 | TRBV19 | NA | CASSSPGKGGYTF
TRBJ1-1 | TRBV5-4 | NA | CASSPSDYTEAFF
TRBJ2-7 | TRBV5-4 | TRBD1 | CASTTTGDYEQYF
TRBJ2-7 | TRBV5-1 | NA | CASSSDRIYEQYF
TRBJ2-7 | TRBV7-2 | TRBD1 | CASSFTGGTYEQYF
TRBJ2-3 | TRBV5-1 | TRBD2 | CASSQPLAGGPDTQYF
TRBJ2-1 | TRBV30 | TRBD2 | CAWRGTRRTSGRAYNEQFF